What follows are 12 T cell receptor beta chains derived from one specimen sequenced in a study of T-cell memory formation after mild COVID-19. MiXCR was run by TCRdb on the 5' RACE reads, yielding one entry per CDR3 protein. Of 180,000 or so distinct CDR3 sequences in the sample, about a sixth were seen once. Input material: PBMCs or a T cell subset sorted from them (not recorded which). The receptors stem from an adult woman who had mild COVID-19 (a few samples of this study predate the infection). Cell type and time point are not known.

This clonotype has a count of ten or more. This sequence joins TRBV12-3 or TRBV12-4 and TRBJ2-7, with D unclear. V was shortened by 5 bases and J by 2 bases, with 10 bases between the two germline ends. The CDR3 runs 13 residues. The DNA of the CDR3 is TGTGCCAGCAGTCAGACTGGAACCTACGAGCAGTACTTC. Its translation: CASSQTGTYEQYF.

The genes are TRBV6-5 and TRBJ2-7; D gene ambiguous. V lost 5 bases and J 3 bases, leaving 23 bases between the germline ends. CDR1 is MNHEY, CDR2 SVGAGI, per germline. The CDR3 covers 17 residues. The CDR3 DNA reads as TGTGCCAGCAGTGGGTCCGCCGGCGGTGGTTTAGGCTACGAGCAGTACTTC. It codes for CASSGSAGGGLGYEQYF.

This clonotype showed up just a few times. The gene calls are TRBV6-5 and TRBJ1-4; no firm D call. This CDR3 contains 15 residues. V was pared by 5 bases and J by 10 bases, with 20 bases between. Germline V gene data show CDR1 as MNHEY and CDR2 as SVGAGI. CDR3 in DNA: TGTGCCAGCAGTCGTCTGGGCACAACGGAGGGAAAACTGTTTTTT. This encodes CASSRLGTTEGKLFF.

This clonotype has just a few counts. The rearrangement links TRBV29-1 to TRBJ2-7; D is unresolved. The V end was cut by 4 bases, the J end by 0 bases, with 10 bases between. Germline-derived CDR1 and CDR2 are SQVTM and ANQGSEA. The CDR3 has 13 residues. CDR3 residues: CSVGLPGSYEQYF. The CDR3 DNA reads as TGCAGCGTTGGGTTGCCGGGCTCCTACGAGCAGTACTTC.

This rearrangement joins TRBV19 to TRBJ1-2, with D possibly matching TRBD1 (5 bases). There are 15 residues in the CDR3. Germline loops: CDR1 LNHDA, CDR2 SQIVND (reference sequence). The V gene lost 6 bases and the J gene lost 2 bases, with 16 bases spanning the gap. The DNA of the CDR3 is TGTGCCAGTAGGACCCTTCTAGGGGCCAACTATGGCTACACCTTC. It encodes CASRTLLGANYGYTF.

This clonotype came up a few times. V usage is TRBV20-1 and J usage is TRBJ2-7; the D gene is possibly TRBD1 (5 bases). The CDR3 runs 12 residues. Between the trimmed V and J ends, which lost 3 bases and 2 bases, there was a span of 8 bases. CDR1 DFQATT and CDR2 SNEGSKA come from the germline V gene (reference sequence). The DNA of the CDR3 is TGCAGTGCTAGGATCAGGGCCTACGAGCAGTACTTC. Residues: CSARIRAYEQYF.

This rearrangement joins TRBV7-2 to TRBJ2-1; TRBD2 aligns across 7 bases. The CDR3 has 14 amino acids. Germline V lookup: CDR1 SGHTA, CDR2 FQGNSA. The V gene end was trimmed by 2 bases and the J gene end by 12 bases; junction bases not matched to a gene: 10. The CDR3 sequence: CASSLPTRESGQFF. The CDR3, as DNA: TGTGCCAGCAGCTTACCGACGCGGGAGTCGGGGCAGTTCTTC. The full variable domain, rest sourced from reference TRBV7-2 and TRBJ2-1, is GAGVSQSPSNKVTEKGKDVELRCDPISGHTALYWYRQSLGQGLEFLIYFQGNSAPDKSGLPSDRFSAERTGGSVSTLTIQRTQQEDSAVYLCASSLPTRESGQFFGPGTRLTVL.

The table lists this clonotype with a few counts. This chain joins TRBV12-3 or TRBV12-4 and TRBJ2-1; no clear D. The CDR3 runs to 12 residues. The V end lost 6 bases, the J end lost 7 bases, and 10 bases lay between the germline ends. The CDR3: CASRHLRNEQFF. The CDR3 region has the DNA TGTGCCAGCAGGCACCTCAGAAATGAGCAGTTCTTC.

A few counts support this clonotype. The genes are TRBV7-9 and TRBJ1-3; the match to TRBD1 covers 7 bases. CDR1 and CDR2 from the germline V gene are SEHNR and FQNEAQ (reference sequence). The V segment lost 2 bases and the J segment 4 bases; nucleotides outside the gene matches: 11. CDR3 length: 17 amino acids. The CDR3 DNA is TGTGCCAGCAGCTTAAGCAGGACAGGCGCATCCGGAAACACCATATATTTT. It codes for CASSLSRTGASGNTIYF.

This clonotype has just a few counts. CDR3 residues: CASSLYADTQYF. The CDR3 DNA is TGTGCCAGCAGCTTATATGCAGATACGCAGTATTTT. The chain uses TRBV7-2 and TRBJ2-3, with unresolved D. The CDR3 totals 12 residues. Trimming cost V 2 bases and J 4 bases, with 4 bases left between them. Germline V lookup: CDR1 SGHTA, CDR2 FQGNSA.

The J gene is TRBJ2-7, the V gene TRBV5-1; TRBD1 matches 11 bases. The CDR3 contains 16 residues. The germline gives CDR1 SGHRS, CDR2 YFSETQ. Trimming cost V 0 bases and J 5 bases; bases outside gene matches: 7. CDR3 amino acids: CASSLDGQGANDEQYF. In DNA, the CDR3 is TGCGCCAGCAGCTTGGACGGACAGGGGGCTAATGACGAGCAGTACTTC. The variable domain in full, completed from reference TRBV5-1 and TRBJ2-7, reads KAGVTQTPRYLIKTRGQQVTLSCSPISGHRSVSWYQQTPGQGLQFLFEYFSETQRNKGNFPGRFSGRQFSNSRSEMNVSTLELGDSALYLCASSLDGQGANDEQYFGPGTRLTVT.

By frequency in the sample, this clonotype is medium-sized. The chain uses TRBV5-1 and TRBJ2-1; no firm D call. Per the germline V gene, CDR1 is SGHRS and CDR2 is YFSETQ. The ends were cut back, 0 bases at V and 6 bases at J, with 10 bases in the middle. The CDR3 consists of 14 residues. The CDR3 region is CASSLGPDGNEQFF. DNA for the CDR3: TGCGCCAGCAGCTTGGGACCCGACGGCAATGAGCAGTTCTTC. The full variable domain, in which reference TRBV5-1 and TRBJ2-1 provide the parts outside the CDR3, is KAGVTQTPRYLIKTRGQQVTLSCSPISGHRSVSWYQQTPGQGLQFLFEYFSETQRNKGNFPGRFSGRQFSNSRSEMNVSTLELGDSALYLCASSLGPDGNEQFFGPGTRLTVL.